The 6 T cell receptor beta chains below all came from one sample that was sequenced in a study of T-cell memory formation after mild COVID-19. TCRdb analysed the 5' RACE reads with MiXCR anew, one entry per CDR3 protein. This table holds more than 300,000 distinct CDR3 sequences, around 20% found once. Specimen: PBMCs or a T cell subset sorted from them (not recorded which). All receptors come from a young man who had mild COVID-19 (a few samples of this study predate the infection). Cell type and time point are not known.

This clonotype was observed a few times. V gene TRBV2 combines with J gene TRBJ2-3; 9 bases match TRBD1. CDR1 is SNHLY, CDR2 FYNNEI, per germline. This CDR3 region has 14 residues. The trim removed 4 bases at V and 4 bases at J, leaving 3 bases unmatched. CDR3 bases: TGTGCCAGCAGTGGTACAGGGGGCGCAGATACGCAGTATTTT. This gives the protein CASSGTGGADTQYF.

In this sample, this clonotype turned up a few times. This chain connects TRBV5-1 to TRBJ1-2; TRBD1 aligns across 8 bases. V was clipped by 3 bases and J by 3 bases; unmatched bases: 4. The CDR3 consists of 14 residues. Germline V CDR1 and CDR2: SGHRS, YFSETQ. The CDR3 loop is CASSSGTGYYGYTF. CDR3 sequence (DNA): TGCGCCAGCAGCTCGGGGACAGGATACTATGGCTACACCTTC.

This clonotype appeared a few times. The V gene is TRBV6-6, the J gene TRBJ2-2, with a tentative D call TRBD1 (6 bases). The CDR3 spans 20 residues. V lost 2 bases and J lost 1, with 23 bases in between. CDR1 MNHNY and CDR2 SVGAGI come from the germline V gene (reference sequence). This CDR3 is CASSYPEEKGVDKNTGELFF. DNA for the CDR3: TGTGCCAGCAGTTACCCTGAGGAGAAGGGGGTAGACAAGAACACCGGGGAGCTGTTTTTT.

The V call is TRBV9, the J call TRBJ2-1; a weak D match, TRBD1 (5 bases). Germline CDR1 reads SGDLS; CDR2 reads YYNGEE. The CDR3 has 13 amino acids. V was clipped by 4 bases and J by 7 bases, with 12 bases between them. As DNA, the CDR3 is TGTGCCAGCAGCAAACAGGTGGGGAATGAGCAGTTCTTC. This codes for CASSKQVGNEQFF.

The chain joins TRBV27 to TRBJ2-1, with D perhaps TRBD1 (6 bases). Trimming took 2 bases from V and 4 from J, leaving 15 bases between them. CDR1 MNHEY and CDR2 SMNVEV come from the germline V gene (reference sequence). CDR3 length equals 16 residues. The DNA for the CDR3 is TGTGCCAGCAGTTTACGGTCCCCAGGGGAGTACAATGAGCAGTTCTTC. Translation: CASSLRSPGEYNEQFF.

The chain uses TRBV28 and TRBJ2-2, with D unclear. CDR1 is MDHEN, CDR2 SYDVKM, per germline. The V gene lost 7 bases and the J gene lost 3 bases, with 9 bases spanning the gap. This CDR3 region has 13 residues. The DNA for the CDR3 is TGTGCCAGCATATCCCGAGACACCGGGGAGCTGTTTTTT. Residues: CASISRDTGELFF.